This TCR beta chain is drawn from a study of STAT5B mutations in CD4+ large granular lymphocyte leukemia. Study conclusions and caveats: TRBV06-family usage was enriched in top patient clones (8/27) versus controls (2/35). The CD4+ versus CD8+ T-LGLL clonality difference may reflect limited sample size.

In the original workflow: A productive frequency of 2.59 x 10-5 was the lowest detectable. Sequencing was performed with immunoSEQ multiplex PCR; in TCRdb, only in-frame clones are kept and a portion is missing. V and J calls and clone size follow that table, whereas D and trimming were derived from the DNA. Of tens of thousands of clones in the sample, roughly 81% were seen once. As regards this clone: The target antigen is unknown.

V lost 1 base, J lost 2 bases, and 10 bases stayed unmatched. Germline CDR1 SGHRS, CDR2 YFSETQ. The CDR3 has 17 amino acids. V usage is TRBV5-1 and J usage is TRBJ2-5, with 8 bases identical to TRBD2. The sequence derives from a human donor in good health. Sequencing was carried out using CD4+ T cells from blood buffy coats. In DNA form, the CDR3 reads TGCGCCAGCAGCTTGATGAGTACGGGGGGGCGGCAAGAGACCCAGTACTTC. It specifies CASSLMSTGGRQETQYF. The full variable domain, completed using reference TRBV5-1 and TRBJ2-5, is KAGVTQTPRYLIKTRGQQVTLSCSPISGHRSVSWYQQTPGQGLQFLFEYFSETQRNKGNFPGRFSGRQFSNSRSEMNVSTLELGDSALYLCASSLMSTGGRQETQYFGPGTRLLVL.